This T cell receptor (beta chain) was recorded in a study of cytomegalovirus exposure and HLA in healthy donors. Regarding the study as a whole: Per published reports, the classifier diagnosed cytomegalovirus status with high specificity and sensitivity. Associated with cytomegalovirus, according to the listing, were 164 TCR beta chains.

Comment on this clone: The antigen remains undetermined.

Clones were sequenced by immunoSEQ multiplex PCR, and TCRdb holds only the in-frame ones, with some missing. Among around 110,000 clones listed, 88% were seen once. This sequence originates from a woman under 30 in good health and CMV-seropositive. Sequences were obtained from PBMCs.

The CDR3 reads CASSPGRQGAEAFF. In DNA, the CDR3 is TGTGCCAGCAGTCCGGGGCGCCAGGGGGCTGAAGCTTTCTTT. The chain employs TRBV27 and TRBJ1-1; 7 nucleotides match TRBD1. Unmatched junction bases numbered 9, after V lost 5 bases and J lost 6 bases. The CDR3 sequence is 14 residues long. Germline V gene sequence: CDR1 MNHEY, CDR2 SMNVEV (reference sequence).